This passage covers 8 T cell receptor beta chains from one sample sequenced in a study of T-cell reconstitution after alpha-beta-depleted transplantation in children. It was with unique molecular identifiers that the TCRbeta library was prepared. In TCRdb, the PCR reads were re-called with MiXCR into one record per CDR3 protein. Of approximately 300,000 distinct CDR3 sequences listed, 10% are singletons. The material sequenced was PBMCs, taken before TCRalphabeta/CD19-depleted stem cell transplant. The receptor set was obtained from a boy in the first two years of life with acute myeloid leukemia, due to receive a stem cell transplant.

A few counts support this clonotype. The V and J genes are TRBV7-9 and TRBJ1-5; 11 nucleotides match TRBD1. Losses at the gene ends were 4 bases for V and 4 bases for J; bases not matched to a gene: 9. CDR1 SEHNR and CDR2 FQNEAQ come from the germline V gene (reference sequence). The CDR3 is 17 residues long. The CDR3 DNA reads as TGTGCCAGCAGCTCCGGACAGGGGGCGGCTAGGAATCAGCCCCAGCATTTT. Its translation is CASSSGQGAARNQPQHF.

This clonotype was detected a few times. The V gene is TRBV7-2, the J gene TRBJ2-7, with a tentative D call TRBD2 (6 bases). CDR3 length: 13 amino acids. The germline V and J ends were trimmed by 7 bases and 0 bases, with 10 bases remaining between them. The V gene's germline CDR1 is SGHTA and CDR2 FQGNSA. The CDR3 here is CASTGTHSYEQYF. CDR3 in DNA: TGTGCCAGCACCGGGACTCACTCCTACGAGCAGTACTTC.

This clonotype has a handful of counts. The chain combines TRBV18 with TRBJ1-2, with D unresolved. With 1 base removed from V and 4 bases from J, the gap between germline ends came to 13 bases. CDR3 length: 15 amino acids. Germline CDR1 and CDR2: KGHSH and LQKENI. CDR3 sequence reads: CASSPLAKALYGYTF. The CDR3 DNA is TGTGCCAGCTCACCACTTGCCAAGGCCCTCTATGGCTACACCTTC. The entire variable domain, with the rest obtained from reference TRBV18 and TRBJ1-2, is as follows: NAGVMQNPRHLVRRRGQEARLRCSPMKGHSHVYWYRQLPEEGLKFMVYLQKENIIDESGMPKERFSAEFPKEGPSILRIQQVVRGDSAAYFCASSPLAKALYGYTFGSGTRLTVV.

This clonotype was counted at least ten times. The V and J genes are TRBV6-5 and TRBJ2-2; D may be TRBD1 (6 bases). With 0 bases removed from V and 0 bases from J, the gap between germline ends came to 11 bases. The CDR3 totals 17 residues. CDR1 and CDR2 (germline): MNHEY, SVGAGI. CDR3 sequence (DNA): TGTGCCAGCAGTTACTCTGGACAGCTTGCGAACACCGGGGAGCTGTTTTTT. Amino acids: CASSYSGQLANTGELFF.

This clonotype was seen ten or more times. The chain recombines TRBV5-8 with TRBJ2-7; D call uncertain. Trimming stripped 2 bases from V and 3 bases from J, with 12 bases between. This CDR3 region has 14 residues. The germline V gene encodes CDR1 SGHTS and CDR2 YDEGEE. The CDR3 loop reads CASSLRRRIYEQYF. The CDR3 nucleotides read TGTGCCAGCAGCTTAAGACGTAGGATCTACGAGCAGTACTTC.

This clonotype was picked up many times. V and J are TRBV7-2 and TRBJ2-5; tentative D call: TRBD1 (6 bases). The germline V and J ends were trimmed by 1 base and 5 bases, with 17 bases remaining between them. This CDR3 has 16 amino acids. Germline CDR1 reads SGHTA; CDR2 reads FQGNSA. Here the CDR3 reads CASSLENQLRGETQYF. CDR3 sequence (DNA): TGTGCCAGCAGCTTAGAAAACCAGTTGAGGGGGGAGACCCAGTACTTC.

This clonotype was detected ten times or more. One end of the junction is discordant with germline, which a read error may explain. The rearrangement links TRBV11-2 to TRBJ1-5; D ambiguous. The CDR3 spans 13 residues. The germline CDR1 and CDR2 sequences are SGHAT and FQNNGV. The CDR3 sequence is CASSIRSNQPQHF. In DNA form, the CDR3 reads TGTGCCAGCAGCATACGTAGCAATCAGCCGCAGCATTTT.

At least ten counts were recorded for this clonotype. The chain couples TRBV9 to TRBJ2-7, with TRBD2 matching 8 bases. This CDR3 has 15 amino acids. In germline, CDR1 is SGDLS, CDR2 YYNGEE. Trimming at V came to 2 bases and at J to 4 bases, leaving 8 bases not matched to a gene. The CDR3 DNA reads TGTGCCAGCAGCGTGTTGCCTGGCGGGGGGTACGAGCAGTACTTC. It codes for CASSVLPGGGYEQYF.